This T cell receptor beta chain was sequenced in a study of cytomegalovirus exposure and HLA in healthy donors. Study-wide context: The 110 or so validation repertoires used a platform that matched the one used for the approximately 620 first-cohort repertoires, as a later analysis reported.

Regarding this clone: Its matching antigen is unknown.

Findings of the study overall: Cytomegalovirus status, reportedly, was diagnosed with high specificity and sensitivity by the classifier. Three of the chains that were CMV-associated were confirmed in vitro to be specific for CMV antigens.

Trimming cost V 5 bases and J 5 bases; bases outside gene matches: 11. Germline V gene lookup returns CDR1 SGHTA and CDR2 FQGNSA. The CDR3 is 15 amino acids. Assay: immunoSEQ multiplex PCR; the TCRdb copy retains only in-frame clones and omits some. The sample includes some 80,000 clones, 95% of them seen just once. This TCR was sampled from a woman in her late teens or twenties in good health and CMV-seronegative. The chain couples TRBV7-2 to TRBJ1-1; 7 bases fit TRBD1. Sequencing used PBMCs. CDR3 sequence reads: CASSRRGPRGTEAFF. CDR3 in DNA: TGTGCCAGCAGCCGGAGGGGCCCCAGGGGGACTGAAGCTTTCTTT.